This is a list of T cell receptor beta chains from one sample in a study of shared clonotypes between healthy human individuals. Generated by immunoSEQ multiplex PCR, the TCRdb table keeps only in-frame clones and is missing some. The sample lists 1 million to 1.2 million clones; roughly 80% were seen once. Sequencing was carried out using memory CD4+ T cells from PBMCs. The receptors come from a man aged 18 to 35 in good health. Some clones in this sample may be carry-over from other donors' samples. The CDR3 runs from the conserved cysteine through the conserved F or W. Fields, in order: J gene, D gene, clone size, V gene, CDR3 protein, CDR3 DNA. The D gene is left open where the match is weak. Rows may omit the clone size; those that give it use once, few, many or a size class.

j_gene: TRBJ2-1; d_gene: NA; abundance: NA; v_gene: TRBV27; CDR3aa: CASSSLDSSSYNEQFF; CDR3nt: TGTGCCAGCAGTTCCCTTGACAGTAGCTCCTACAATGAGCAGTTCTTC
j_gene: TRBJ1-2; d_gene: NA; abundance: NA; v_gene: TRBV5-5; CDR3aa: CASSLEGQNYGYTF; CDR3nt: TGTGCCAGCAGCTTGGAGGGCCAGAACTATGGCTACACCTTC
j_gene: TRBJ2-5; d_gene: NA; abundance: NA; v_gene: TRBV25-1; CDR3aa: CASSPRAGQETQYF; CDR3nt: TGTGCCAGCAGTCCCCGGGCCGGCCAAGAGACCCAGTACTTC
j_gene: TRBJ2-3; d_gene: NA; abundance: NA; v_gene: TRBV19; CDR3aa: CASSDPPGTQYF; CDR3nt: TGTGCCAGTTCCGACCCCCCGGGTACGCAGTATTTT
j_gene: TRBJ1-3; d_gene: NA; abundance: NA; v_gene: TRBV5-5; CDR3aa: CASSLGQRAAGNTIYF; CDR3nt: TGTGCCAGCAGCTTGGGACAGCGGGCCGCTGGAAACACCATATATTTT
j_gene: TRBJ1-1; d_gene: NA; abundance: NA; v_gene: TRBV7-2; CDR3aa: CASSLLEGRVEAFF; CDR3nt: TGTGCCAGCAGCTTATTGGAGGGGCGCGTTGAAGCTTTCTTT
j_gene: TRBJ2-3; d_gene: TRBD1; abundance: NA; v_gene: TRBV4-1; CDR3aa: CASSFTGTEEDTQYF; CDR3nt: TGCGCCAGCAGCTTCACCGGGACAGAAGAAGATACGCAGTATTTT
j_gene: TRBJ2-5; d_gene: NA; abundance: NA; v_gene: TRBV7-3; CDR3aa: CASSPSGARTQYF; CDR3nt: TGTGCCAGCAGCCCATCGGGGGCAAGGACCCAGTACTTC
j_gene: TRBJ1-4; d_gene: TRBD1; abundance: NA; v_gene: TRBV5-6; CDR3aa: CASSSGQAYNEKLFF; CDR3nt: TGTGCCAGCAGCTCAGGACAGGCCTATAATGAAAAACTGTTTTTT
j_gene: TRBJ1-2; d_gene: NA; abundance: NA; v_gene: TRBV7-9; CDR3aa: CASSLDTDGYTF; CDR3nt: TGTGCCAGCAGCTTAGACACCGATGGCTACACCTTC
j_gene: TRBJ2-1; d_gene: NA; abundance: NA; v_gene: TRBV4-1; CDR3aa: CASSQAVAGTYNEQFF; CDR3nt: TGCGCCAGCAGCCAAGCCGTCGCGGGAACTTACAATGAGCAGTTCTTC
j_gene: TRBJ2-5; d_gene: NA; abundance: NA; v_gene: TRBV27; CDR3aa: CASSLFAGGAAETQYF; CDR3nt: TGTGCCAGCAGTTTATTTGCCGGGGGAGCTGCTGAGACCCAGTACTTC
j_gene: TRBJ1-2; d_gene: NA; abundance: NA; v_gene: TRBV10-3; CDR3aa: CARPVSSDYGYTF; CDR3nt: TGTGCCCGCCCCGTTTCGTCCGACTATGGCTACACCTTC
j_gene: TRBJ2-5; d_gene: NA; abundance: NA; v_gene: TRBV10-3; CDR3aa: CAISESETQYF; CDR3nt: TGTGCCATCAGTGAGTCAGAGACCCAGTACTTC
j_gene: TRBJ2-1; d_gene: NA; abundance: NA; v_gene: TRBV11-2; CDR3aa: CASSLDLIADYNEQFF; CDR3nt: TGTGCCAGCAGCTTAGATCTAATAGCGGATTACAATGAGCAGTTCTTC
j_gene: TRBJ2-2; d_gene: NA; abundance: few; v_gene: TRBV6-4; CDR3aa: CASSQKNTGELFF; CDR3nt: TGTGCCAGCTCTCAAAAGAACACCGGGGAGCTGTTTTTT
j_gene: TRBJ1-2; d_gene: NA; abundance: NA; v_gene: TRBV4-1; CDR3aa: CASSQLVRAERGYTF; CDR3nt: TGCGCCAGCAGCCAACTGGTCCGGGCCGAGAGGGGCTACACCTTC
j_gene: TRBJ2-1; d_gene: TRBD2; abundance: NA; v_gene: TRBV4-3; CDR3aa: CASSQEGGRAPYNEQFF; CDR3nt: TGCGCCAGCAGCCAAGAAGGCGGGAGGGCCCCCTACAATGAGCAGTTCTTC
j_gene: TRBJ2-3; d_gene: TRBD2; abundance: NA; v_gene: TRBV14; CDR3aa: CASSHGLAGTFEDTQYF; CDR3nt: TGTGCCAGCAGCCACGGACTAGCGGGAACCTTTGAGGATACGCAGTATTTT
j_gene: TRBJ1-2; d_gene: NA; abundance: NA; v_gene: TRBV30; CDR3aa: CALLKRSGGYTF; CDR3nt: TGTGCCTTACTCAAGAGAAGTGGGGGCTACACCTTC
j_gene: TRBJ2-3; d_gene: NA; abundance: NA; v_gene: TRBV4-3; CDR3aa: CASSLGDLSTDTQYF; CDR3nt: TGCGCCAGCAGCCTGGGGGACTTAAGTACAGATACGCAGTATTTT
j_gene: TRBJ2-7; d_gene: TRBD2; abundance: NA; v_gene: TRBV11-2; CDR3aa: CASSLTSGRAGYEQYF; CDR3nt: TGTGCCAGCAGCTTAACTAGCGGGAGGGCCGGCTACGAGCAGTACTTC
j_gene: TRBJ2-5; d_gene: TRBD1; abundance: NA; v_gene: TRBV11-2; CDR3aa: CASSQGQGRSETQYF; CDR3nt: TGTGCCAGCAGCCAGGGACAGGGGCGGTCAGAGACCCAGTACTTC
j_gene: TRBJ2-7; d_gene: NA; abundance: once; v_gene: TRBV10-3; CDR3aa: CAISGQWEQYF; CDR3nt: TGTGCCATCAGTGGCCAATGGGAGCAGTACTTC
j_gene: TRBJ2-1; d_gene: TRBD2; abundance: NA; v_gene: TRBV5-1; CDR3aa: CASSLDVAGVGNEQFF; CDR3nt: TGCGCCAGCAGCTTGGATGTAGCGGGAGTCGGCAATGAGCAGTTCTTC
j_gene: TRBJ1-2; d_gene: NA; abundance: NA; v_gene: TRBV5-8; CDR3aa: CASSLWGTNYGYTF; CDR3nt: TGTGCCAGCAGCTTGTGGGGGACTAACTATGGCTACACCTTC